This T cell receptor beta chain derives from a study of naive and memory T cell subsets. Note on this clonotype: What it recognizes is unknown.

Two oligonucleotides, mixed equimolar, formed the beta constant-region primer covering TRBC1 and TRBC2. The cDNA 3' end received a ligated single-stranded oligonucleotide carrying the SP2 primer and a 12-nucleotide UMI. MiXCR was run by TCRdb on the UMI-ligation and nested PCR reads, yielding one entry per CDR3 protein. The table includes 130,000 to 150,000 distinct CDR3 sequences, about 15% detected once. The study's findings and limits: Naive and memory subsets had different power law exponents for TCR abundance. Over 95% of naive TCR sequences appeared only once after error correction, unlike memory subsets.

V was cut by 4 bases and J by 5 bases, with 7 bases left in between. The CDR3 extends over 11 amino acids. The germline V gene has CDR1 SQVTM and CDR2 ANQGSEA. CD8 T cells were positively selected from what remained after CD4 positive selection. Sequenced material: naive CD4+ T cells from blood. V usage is TRBV29-1 and J usage is TRBJ2-3; D is ambiguous. The TCR sequence derives from a human donor in good health. The CDR3 DNA is TGCAGCGTTGTAGACGAAGATACGCAGTATTTT. Residues: CSVVDEDTQYF.